The sequence of this T cell receptor (beta chain) was determined in a study of regulatory T cells in long-lasting Graves disease. This clonotype showed up just a few times. The antigen remains undetermined. TCR beta libraries were built with iRepertoire HTBI primers and Arm-PCR of CDR3 regions. In TCRdb, the multiplex PCR reads were re-called with MiXCR into one record per CDR3 protein. The sample has a few hundred thousand distinct CDR3 sequences; roughly a fifth are singletons. This CDR3 is built from 13 residues. CDR1 is SSHAT, CDR2 FNYEAQ, per germline (reference sequence). The time point here: persistent/refractory GD, antithyroid drugs over 5 years with positive TRAb. RNA extracted from PBMCs served as the sequencing template. Overall study findings and caveats: Newly diagnosed disease favored TRBV20-1 and TRBJ2-1 over persistent disease. Persistent patients shared more public clonotypes (about 2,700) than newly diagnosed patients (around 1,000). For persistent Graves' patients, TCR diversity was lower than for newly diagnosed ones.

The specimen comprised peripheral blood mononuclear cells (PBMCs), sampled when the disease was refractory, from a patient treated with antithyroid drugs. The rearrangement links TRBV7-7 to TRBJ2-7, with TRBD2 matching 10 bases. The TCR was taken from a female donor with Graves disease. The CDR3, as DNA: TGTGCTAGCGCGGCTAGCGGGGGCTACGAGCAGTACTTC. Its protein product is CASAASGGYEQYF.